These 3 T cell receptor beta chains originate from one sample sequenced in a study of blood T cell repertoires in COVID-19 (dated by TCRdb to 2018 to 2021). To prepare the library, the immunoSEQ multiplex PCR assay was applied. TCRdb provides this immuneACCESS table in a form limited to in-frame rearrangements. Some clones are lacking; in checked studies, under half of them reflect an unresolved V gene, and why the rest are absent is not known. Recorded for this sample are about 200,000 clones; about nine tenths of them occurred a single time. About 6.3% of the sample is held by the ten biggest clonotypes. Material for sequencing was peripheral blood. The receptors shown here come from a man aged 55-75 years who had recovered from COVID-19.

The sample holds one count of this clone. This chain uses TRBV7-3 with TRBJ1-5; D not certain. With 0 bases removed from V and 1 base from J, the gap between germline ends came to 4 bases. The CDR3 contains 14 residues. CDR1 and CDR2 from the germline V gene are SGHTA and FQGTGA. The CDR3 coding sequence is TGTGCCAGCAGCTTAACTGGCAGCAATCAGCCCCAGCATTTT. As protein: CASSLTGSNQPQHF.

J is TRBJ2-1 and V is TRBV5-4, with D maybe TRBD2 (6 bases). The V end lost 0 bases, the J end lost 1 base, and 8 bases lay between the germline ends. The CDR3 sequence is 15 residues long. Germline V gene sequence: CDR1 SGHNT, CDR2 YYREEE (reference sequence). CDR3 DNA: TGTGCCAGCAGCTTGGATGGGACTTCCTACAATGAGCAGTTCTTC. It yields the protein CASSLDGTSYNEQFF.

This CDR3 reads CASSLAGYSYNEQFF. The CDR3 coding sequence is TGTGCCAGCAGCCTGGCGGGGTACTCCTACAATGAGCAGTTCTTC. The chain couples TRBV5-8 to TRBJ2-1, with D maybe TRBD2 (6 bases). CDR1 is SGHTS and CDR2 is YDEGEE in the germline V gene. Trimming shortened V by 4 bases and J by 0 bases, and 11 bases separated the two germline ends. The CDR3 consists of 15 residues.